These T cell receptor beta chains were read from a single sample in a study of shared clonotypes between healthy human individuals. Using immunoSEQ multiplex PCR, the repertoire was profiled, and TCRdb retains in-frame clones only, with some absent. Of 1.6 million or so clones in the sample, approximately 98.5% were seen once. Material: naive CD4+ T cells sorted from blood. These receptors were taken from a man in his thirties or forties in good health. Both conserved end residues are part of each CDR3. D genes are given only for firm matches. Some rows mark clone size as missing; the rest say once, few, many or name a class of expanded clone.

d_call,j_call,clone_size,v_call,cdr3_length,cdr3_nt,cdr3_aa
.,TRBJ2-2,.,TRBV28,11,TGTGCCAGCATGACCCCCGGGGAGCTGTTTTTT,CASMTPGELFF
.,TRBJ2-6,.,TRBV28,13,TGTGCCAGCAGCCTACCCGGGGGCAACGTCCTGACTTTC,CASSLPGGNVLTF
.,TRBJ2-7,.,TRBV5-4,12,TGTGCCAGCAGTCTTGACAACTACGAGCAGTACTTC,CASSLDNYEQYF
TRBD1,TRBJ2-1,.,TRBV7-3,20,TGTGCCAGCAGCTACCTCGACAGGGGGCTCTCCTCACTCTTGGGCGATGAGCAGTTCTTC,CASSYLDRGLSSLLGDEQFF
TRBD2,TRBJ2-1,.,TRBV7-2,16,TGTGCCAGCAACTCCCGGATAGCGGGAGCCTACAATGAGCAGTTCTTC,CASNSRIAGAYNEQFF
.,TRBJ2-2,once,TRBV10-1,15,TGCGCCAGCAGTGAGTGGACAATGAACACCGGGGAGCTGTTTTTT,CASSEWTMNTGELFF
TRBD2,TRBJ2-7,.,TRBV5-1,14,TGCGCCAGCATGGGGACTAGCGGGAGTTACGAGCAGTACTTC,CASMGTSGSYEQYF
TRBD2,TRBJ2-3,.,TRBV18,14,TGTGCCAGCTCACCCTTAGCGGGGGCAGATACGCAGTATTTT,CASSPLAGADTQYF
.,TRBJ1-3,.,TRBV9,14,TGTGCCAGCAGCGTAGGTGTTTCTGGAAACACCATATATTTT,CASSVGVSGNTIYF
.,TRBJ2-7,.,TRBV2,15,TGTGCCAGCAGTAGGGAGGTAGGGCCAGTCGTAGGGCAGTACTTC,CASSREVGPVVGQYF
TRBD1,TRBJ1-2,once,TRBV6-1,15,TGTGCCAGCAGCTTGAGGACAGGGGGCGCAGAAGGCTACACCTTC,CASSLRTGGAEGYTF
.,TRBJ2-7,once,TRBV29-1,15,TGCAGCGTTGTGGGGGGACGGGGGAAGTCCTACGAGCAGTACTTC,CSVVGGRGKSYEQYF
.,TRBJ2-1,.,TRBV7-8,16,TGTGCCAGCAGCTTAAGGGAACTCCCGGACCCCAATGAGCAGTTCTTC,CASSLRELPDPNEQFF
TRBD1,TRBJ1-1,.,TRBV7-9,15,TGTGCCAGCAGCCCCAGGGGGGCGGTGAACACTGAAGCTTTCTTT,CASSPRGAVNTEAFF
.,TRBJ2-4,.,TRBV25-1,16,TGTGCCAGCAGTGATTCAGGGGGGAGAACCAAAAACATTCAGTACTTC,CASSDSGGRTKNIQYF
TRBD2,TRBJ2-1,.,TRBV27,17,TGTGCCAGCAGTTTCCCCGAGCGGCTAGCGGCCTACAATGAGCAGTTCTTC,CASSFPERLAAYNEQFF
.,TRBJ1-2,.,TRBV7-9,12,TGTGCCAGCAGCTTAGAACCAGGAGCAAACACCTTC,CASSLEPGANTF
TRBD2,TRBJ2-5,.,TRBV5-1,16,TGCGCCAGCAACCGAGGGGTAGCGGGGGCCCAAGAGACCCAGTACTTC,CASNRGVAGAQETQYF
TRBD2,TRBJ2-1,.,TRBV9,14,TGTGCCAGCAGCCTACGACTAGCGAGCGATGAGCAGTTCTTC,CASSLRLASDEQFF
.,TRBJ1-1,.,TRBV28,11,TGTGCCATTTCTAGAAACACTGAAGCTTTCTTT,CAISRNTEAFF
.,TRBJ1-1,.,TRBV7-2,15,TGTGCCAGCAGCCGGCGACAGGCCGGGAACACTGAAGCTTTCTTT,CASSRRQAGNTEAFF
TRBD2,TRBJ2-1,.,TRBV18,17,TGTGCCAGCTCATCCGGACTAGCGGGAGACTCCTACAATGAGCAGTTCTTC,CASSSGLAGDSYNEQFF
.,TRBJ1-1,.,TRBV6-5,15,TGTGCCAGCAGGGGAACCGGGATCTCGGGAACTGAAGCTTTCTTT,CASRGTGISGTEAFF
TRBD2,TRBJ2-2,once,TRBV5-1,16,TGCGCCAGCAGCTTCCCTAGCGGGACGAACACCGGGGAGCTGTTTTTT,CASSFPSGTNTGELFF
.,TRBJ1-5,.,TRBV18,14,TGTGCCAGCTCAACCCGACAGCTCAATCAGCCCCAGCATTTT,CASSTRQLNQPQHF
.,TRBJ2-5,.,TRBV28,11,TGTGCCAGCACGGGGAGGGAGACCCAGTACTTC,CASTGRETQYF
.,TRBJ2-1,.,TRBV7-6,19,TGTGCCAGCAGCTTAGGATACGTATCCCGACTAATGCCCCCCAATGAGCAGTTCTTC,CASSLGYVSRLMPPNEQFF
.,TRBJ2-7,.,TRBV20-1,11,TGCAGTGCTAGATTTATTACGGAGCAGTACTTC,CSARFITEQYF
.,TRBJ2-7,once,TRBV10-1,11,TGCGCCAGCAGTACGACGGGACAAGTCTACTTC,CASSTTGQVYF
.,TRBJ2-6,.,TRBV18,20,TGTGCCAGCTCACCAGGGGGCGGCAGGGCCACCAGCTCTGGGGCCAACGTCCTGACTTTC,CASSPGGGRATSSGANVLTF
.,TRBJ1-5,.,TRBV30,14,TGTGCCTGGAGTGTACGGGGCCACAATCAGCCCCAGCATTTT,CAWSVRGHNQPQHF
TRBD1,TRBJ2-5,once,TRBV28,15,TGTGCCAGCAGTTCCATCCGGGACAGGGCGAAGACCCAGTACTTC,CASSSIRDRAKTQYF
.,TRBJ2-7,.,TRBV10-2,11,TGCGCCAGGGGAAGAGGTGGCGAGCAGTACTTC,CARGRGGEQYF
.,TRBJ2-7,.,TRBV10-2,13,TGCGCCAGCAGTGAGGGACACTCCTACGAGCAGTACTTC,CASSEGHSYEQYF
.,TRBJ2-5,.,TRBV9,15,TGTGCCAGCAGCGTAGGGCAGGGGGGCCAAGAGACCCAGTACTTC,CASSVGQGGQETQYF
TRBD1,TRBJ2-1,.,TRBV18,16,TGTGCCAGCTCAGACGACAGGGTCAACTCCTACAATGAGCAGTTCTTC,CASSDDRVNSYNEQFF
TRBD1,TRBJ2-3,.,TRBV29-1,13,TGCAGCGTTGAAACAGGGGTAGTCGATACGCAGTATTTT,CSVETGVVDTQYF
TRBD1,TRBJ2-3,.,TRBV7-4,15,TGTGCCAGCACCGCCGGGACAGGGCGCACAGATACGCAGTATTTT,CASTAGTGRTDTQYF
TRBD2,TRBJ2-2,.,TRBV4-2,17,TGTGCCAGCAGCCTACTAGCGGGAGGGACGAACACCGGGGAGCTGTTTTTT,CASSLLAGGTNTGELFF